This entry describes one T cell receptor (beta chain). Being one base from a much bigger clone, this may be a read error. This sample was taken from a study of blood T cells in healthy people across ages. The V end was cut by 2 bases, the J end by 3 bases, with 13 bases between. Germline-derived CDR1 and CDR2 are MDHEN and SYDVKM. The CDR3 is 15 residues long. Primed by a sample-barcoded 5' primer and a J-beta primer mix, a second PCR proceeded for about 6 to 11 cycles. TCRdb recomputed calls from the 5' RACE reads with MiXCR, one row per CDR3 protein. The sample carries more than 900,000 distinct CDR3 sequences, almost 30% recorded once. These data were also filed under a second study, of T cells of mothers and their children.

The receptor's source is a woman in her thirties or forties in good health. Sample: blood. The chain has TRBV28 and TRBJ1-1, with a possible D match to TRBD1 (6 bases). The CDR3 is CASSLSGGGHTEAFF. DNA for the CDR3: TGTGCCAGCAGTTTAAGTGGGGGCGGGCACACTGAAGCTTTCTTT.